This T cell receptor beta chain was recorded in a study of cytotoxic CD8 clonotypes in ibrutinib-treated CLL. Study-level results: The clonality went up when patients responded to ibrutinib and dropped back toward baseline at progression.

Germline V CDR1 and CDR2: LNHDA, SQIVND (reference sequence). There are 19 residues in the CDR3. With 5 bases clipped from V and 0 bases from J, the junction kept 9 bases outside the gene matches. This clone was seen a few times. The antigen is not known. Sequencing used immunoSEQ multiplex PCR; TCRdb keeps in-frame clones, though not all of them. The repertoire holds about 300,000 clones, with about 72% as singletons. Specimen: PBMCs, collected at disease progression, from a patient treated with ibrutinib. The receptor comes from a human donor with chronic lymphocytic leukemia. This rearrangement joins TRBV19 to TRBJ2-2; TRBD2 matches at 13 bases. This CDR3 is CASSSPRLAGGPNTGELFF. The CDR3 DNA reads as TGTGCCAGTAGTTCTCCCCGACTAGCGGGGGGACCGAACACCGGGGAGCTGTTTTTT.